This T cell receptor beta chain was obtained from a study of shared clonotypes between healthy human individuals. General study findings and limits: Clonotypes not shared had lower generation probabilities than those common to all four donors.

From germline, CDR1 is SGDLS and CDR2 YYNGEE. Trimming removed 4 bases at V and 12 bases at J, with 19 bases between. The CDR3 sequence is 14 residues long. Donors, without exception, were Caucasian adults residing in Nashville, Tennessee. Assay: immunoSEQ multiplex PCR; the TCRdb copy retains only in-frame clones and omits some. The table shows roughly 700,000 clones, with over 65% occurring only once. Many counts were recorded for this clone. What it recognizes is unknown. This clonotype was sampled from a woman aged 25 to 45 in good health. Sequenced input: memory CD4+ T cells sorted from blood. Subset described: CD45RA-negative fraction. This chain uses TRBV9 with TRBJ2-2; D possibly corresponds to TRBD1 (5 bases). The CDR3, as DNA: TGTGCCAGCAGCACATCCCAGGGTACAGAGAAGCTGTTTTTT. It specifies CASSTSQGTEKLFF.